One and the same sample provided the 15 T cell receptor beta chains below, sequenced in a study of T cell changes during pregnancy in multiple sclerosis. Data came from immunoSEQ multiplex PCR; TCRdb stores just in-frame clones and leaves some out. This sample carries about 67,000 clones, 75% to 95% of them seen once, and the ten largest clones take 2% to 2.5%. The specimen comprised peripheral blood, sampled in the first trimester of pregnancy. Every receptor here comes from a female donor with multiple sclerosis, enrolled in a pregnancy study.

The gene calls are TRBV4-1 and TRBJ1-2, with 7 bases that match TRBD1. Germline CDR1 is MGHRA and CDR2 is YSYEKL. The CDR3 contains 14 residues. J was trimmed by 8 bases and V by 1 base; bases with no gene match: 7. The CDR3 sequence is CASSQGGTVDGYTF. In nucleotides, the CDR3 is TGCGCCAGCAGCCAAGGGGGGACAGTCGACGGCTACACCTTC.

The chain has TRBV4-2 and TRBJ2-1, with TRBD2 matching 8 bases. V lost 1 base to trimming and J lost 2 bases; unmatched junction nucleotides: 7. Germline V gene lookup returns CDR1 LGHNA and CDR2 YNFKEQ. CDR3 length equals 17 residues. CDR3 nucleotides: TGTGCCAGCAGCCAAGCCTACCCGGGAGGGCCCTACAATGAGCAGTTCTTC. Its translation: CASSQAYPGGPYNEQFF.

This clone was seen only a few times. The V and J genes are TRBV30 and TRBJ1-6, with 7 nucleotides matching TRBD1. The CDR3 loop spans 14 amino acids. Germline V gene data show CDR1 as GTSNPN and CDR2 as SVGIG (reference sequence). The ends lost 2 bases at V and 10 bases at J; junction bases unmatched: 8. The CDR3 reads CAWSLFGQDSPLHF. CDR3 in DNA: TGTGCCTGGAGTCTTTTCGGACAGGACTCACCCCTCCACTTT.

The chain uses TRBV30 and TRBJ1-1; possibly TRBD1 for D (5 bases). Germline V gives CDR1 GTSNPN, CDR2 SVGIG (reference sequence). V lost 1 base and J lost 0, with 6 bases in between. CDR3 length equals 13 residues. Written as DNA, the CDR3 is TGTGCCTGGAGTGGGACATTGAACACTGAAGCTTTCTTT. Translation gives CAWSGTLNTEAFF. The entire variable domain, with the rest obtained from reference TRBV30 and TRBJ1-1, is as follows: SQTIHQWPATLVQPVGSPLSLECTVEGTSNPNLYWYRQAAGRGLQLLFYSVGIGQISSEVPQNLSASRPQDRQFILSSKKLLLSDSGFYLCAWSGTLNTEAFFGQGTRLTVV.

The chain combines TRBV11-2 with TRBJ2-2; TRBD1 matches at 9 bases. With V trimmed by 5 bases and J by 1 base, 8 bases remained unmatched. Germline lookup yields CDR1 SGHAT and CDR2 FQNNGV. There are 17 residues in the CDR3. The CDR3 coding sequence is TGTGCCAGCAGCGGATTACAGGGGGCGAGGAACACCGGGGAGCTGTTTTTT. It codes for CASSGLQGARNTGELFF.

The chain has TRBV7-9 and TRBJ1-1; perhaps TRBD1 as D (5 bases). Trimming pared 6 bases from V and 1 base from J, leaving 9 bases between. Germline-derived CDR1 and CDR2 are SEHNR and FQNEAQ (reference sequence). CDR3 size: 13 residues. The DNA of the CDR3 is TGTGCCAGCAGGGACACAGAGAACACTGAAGCTTTCTTT. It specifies CASRDTENTEAFF.

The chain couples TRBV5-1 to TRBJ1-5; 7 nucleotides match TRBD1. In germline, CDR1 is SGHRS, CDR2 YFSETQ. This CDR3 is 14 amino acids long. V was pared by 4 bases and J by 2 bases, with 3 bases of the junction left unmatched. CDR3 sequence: CASSPGTGNQPQHF. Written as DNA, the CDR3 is TGCGCCAGCAGCCCCGGGACAGGCAATCAGCCCCAGCATTTT.

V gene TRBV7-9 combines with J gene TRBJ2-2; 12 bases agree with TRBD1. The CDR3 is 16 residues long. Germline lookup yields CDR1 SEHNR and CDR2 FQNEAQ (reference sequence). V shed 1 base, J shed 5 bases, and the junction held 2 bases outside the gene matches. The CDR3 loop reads CASSLGDRGRTGELFF. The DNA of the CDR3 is TGTGCCAGCAGCTTAGGGGACAGGGGGCGGACCGGGGAGCTGTTTTTT. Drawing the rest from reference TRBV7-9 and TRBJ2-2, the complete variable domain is DTGVSQNPRHKITKRGQNVTFRCDPISEHNRLYWYRQTLGQGPEFLTYFQNEAQLEKSRLLSDRFSAERPKGSFSTLEIQRTEQGDSAMYLCASSLGDRGRTGELFFGEGSRLTVL.

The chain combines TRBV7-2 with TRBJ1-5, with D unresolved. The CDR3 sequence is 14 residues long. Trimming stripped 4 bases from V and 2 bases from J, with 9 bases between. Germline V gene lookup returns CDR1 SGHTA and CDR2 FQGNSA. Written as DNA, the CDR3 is TGTGCCAGCAGCTCGGAACGGGGCAATCAGCCCCAGCATTTT. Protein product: CASSSERGNQPQHF.

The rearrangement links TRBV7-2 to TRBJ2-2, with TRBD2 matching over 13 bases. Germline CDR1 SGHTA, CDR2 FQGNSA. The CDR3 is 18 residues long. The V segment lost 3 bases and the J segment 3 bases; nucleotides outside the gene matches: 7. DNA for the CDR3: TGTGCCAGCAGCTTCGGACTAGCGGGGGCCCCTTACACCGGGGAGCTGTTTTTT. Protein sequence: CASSFGLAGAPYTGELFF.

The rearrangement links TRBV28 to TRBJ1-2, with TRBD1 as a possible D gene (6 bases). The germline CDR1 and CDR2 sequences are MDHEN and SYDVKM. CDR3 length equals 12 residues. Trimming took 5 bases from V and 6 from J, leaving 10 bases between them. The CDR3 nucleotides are TGTGCCAGCAGTCAGGGGTCCCATGGCTACACCTTC. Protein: CASSQGSHGYTF.

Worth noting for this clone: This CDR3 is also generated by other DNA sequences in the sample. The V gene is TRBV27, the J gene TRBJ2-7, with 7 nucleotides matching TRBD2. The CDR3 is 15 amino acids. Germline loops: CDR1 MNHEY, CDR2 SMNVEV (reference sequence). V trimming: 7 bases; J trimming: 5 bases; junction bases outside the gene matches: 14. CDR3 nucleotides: TGTGCCAGCAAGGACGGATCCCCGGCGGGGGACGAGCAGTACTTC. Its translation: CASKDGSPAGDEQYF.

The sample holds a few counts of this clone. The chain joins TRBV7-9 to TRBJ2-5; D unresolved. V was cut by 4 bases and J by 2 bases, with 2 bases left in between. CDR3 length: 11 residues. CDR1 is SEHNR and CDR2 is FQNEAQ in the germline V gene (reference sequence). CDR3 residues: CASSSQETQYF. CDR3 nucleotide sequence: TGTGCCAGCAGCTCTCAAGAGACCCAGTACTTC.

The DNA of the CDR3 is TGTGCCAGCAGTGAAGGGACTAGCGGGAACAATGAGCAGTTCTTC. Its translation is CASSEGTSGNNEQFF. The genes are TRBV6-1 and TRBJ2-1, with 12 positions matching TRBD2. The germline gives CDR1 MNHNS, CDR2 SASEGT. The CDR3 sequence is 15 residues long. V lost 1 base and J lost 5; bases outside the gene matches: 0.

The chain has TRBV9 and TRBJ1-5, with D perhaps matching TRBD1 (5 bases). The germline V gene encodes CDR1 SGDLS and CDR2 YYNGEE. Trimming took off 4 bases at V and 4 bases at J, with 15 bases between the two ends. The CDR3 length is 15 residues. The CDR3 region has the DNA TGTGCCAGCAGCAAGCAGGGATTGGGAAATCAGCCCCAGCATTTT. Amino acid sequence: CASSKQGLGNQPQHF.